One TCR beta chain is described in this entry. Assay used: immunoSEQ multiplex PCR; TCRdb lists only in-frame clones, some missing. The sample lists some 270,000 clones, roughly four fifths occurring once. This CDR3 spans 16 amino acids. Trimming took 3 bases from V and 3 from J; bases not matched to a gene: 10. In germline, CDR1 is SGDLS, CDR2 YYNGEE. The data were taken from a study of blood T cell repertoires in COVID-19. This TCR came from a person aged 65 to 85 with COVID-19, enrolled during active disease. The V gene is TRBV9, the J gene TRBJ2-7; TRBD2 matches at 9 bases. Material: peripheral blood. The CDR3 DNA follows: TGTGCCAGCAGCGCTACTAGCGGGCGGGAGAACTACGAGCAGTACTTC. Its translation is CASSATSGRENYEQYF.